The clone carrying this T cell receptor beta chain has ten or more counts. Its antigen is as yet unknown. This record comes from a study of post-analysis software for immune sequencing data. Study-wide results and caveats: Controls showed lower frequencies than patients for roughly 5 TRBV segments, and TRBV5-6, TRBV5-1 and TRBV20-1 were among these. Co-batched samples clustered tightly together by F measure.

cDNA libraries of TCR beta carried unique molecular identifiers. A population of roughly 0.9 to 11 million T cells gave rise to roughly 0.5 million cDNA molecules. In TCRdb, the PCR reads were re-called with MiXCR into one record per CDR3 protein. The sample contains some 800,000 distinct CDR3 sequences, just over 45% of which appear only once. The CDR3 contains 18 residues. From germline, CDR1 is LNHNV and CDR2 YYDKDF (reference sequence). Trimming at V came to 0 bases and at J to 8 bases, leaving 12 bases not matched to a gene. V gene TRBV15 combines with J gene TRBJ1-6, with 8 bases fitting TRBD1. The sample taken for sequencing was blood. This clonotype was obtained from a girl aged 10 to 17 with multiple sclerosis. The CDR3 sequence: CATSRDGRGRSLDSPLHF. In nucleotides, the CDR3 is TGTGCCACCAGCAGAGATGGCAGGGGGCGAAGTCTCGATTCACCCCTCCACTTT.